What follows is one TCR beta chain and its context. The specificity of this receptor is unknown. Base quality data are lacking; no much larger clone is found one base away. TCRbeta CDR3 regions were amplified from genomic DNA by means of the immunoSEQ Assay, a bias-controlled multiplex PCR. The authors' analysis ran thus. The number of nucleated cells in each sample was estimated from the amplification of reference gene primers within the assay. Sequence reads were collapsed and filtered to measure the absolute abundance of every unique TCRbeta CDR3 rearrangement. For each sample, productive Simpson clonality was calculated as the square root of Simpson's diversity index across productive rearrangements. Entries here come from immuneACCESS through TCRdb and include only in-frame sequences with V and J called. Some clones fail to appear in such tables; in the studies checked, an unresolved V gene covers under half of the shortfall, and the cause of the remainder is unknown. From that table come the V and J calls and clone size; the DNA was used to work out D and trimming. The sample data list around 250,000 clones, and 89% of these were observed just once. The ten top clones hold about 4.5% of the sample.

Based on the germline V gene (reference sequence), the CDR1 and CDR2 sequences are SEHNR and FQNEAQ. V and J lose 1 base and 11 bases, and a span of 23 bases separates them. The CDR3 goes from the cysteine to the phenylalanine over 16 residues. Just the 48-base CDR3 DNA is kept, in frame starting at base 1. Another Seattle source contributed samples from volunteer blood donors who had recovered from COVID-19. Each collaborating institution followed its own protocols to collect whole blood in K2EDTA tubes. For TCRbeta analysis, collaborators shipped samples as frozen whole blood, isolated PBMCs, or DNA extracted from either of those sample types. The sample comes from a study of blood T cell repertoires in COVID-19 (dated by TCRdb to the early 2020s). Looking at the study overall: Collaborator samples came from the United States, Italy and Spain and covered acute and convalescent phases of COVID-19. The material from the prospective study consisted of cDNA or gDNA derived from T cells, B-cell-depleted T cells, or PBMCs. Subjects who had been exposed to COVID-19, were actively infected with it, or had recovered from it provided the deeply sampled blood TCRbeta repertoires that made up the dataset. Sample metadata almost always included a de-identified subject ID, COVID-19 status, age in years and sex. The repertoires were made available in a free public database intended to serve as a resource for research on the immune response to SARS-CoV-2. The samples were drawn from the first 160 participants of the ongoing ImmuneRACE study and from 1,254 subjects provided by 6 global collaborators. HLA class I and class II types, where available, came from metadata supplied by the sample provider rather than from assay-based typing. Paper-wide results and their limitations: How much clinical and demographic metadata was included differed by source and by participant, and the metadata was provided uncurated.

This sequence uses TRBV7-9 and TRBJ1-1, with TRBD1 as a weak D call on 5 bases. Sequencing was carried out using peripheral blood. This sequence was found in a woman aged 40 to 50 who had recovered from COVID-19. The bases read TGTGCCAGCAGCTTAGTTGGATTCCAGGGAGGTAATCGGGCTTTCTTT. Translated, this is CASSLVGFQGGNRAFF.